The rows below give T cell receptor beta chains drawn from one sample of a study of blood T cell repertoires in COVID-19. Measured with immunoSEQ multiplex PCR; TCRdb has only the in-frame clones, and not every one. Seen here are about 240,000 clones, approximately 86% observed once, and the top ten hold 6% to 9%. Sequencing used peripheral blood. These receptors all come from a man in his sixties who had recovered from COVID-19. The CDR3 runs from the conserved cysteine through the conserved F or W. A clone size is listed for some rows: how often the clone was seen (once, few, many), or a class if it is expanded.

V	J	size	CDR3
TRBV5-4	TRBJ2-5	-	CASSAGLAGGTETQYF
TRBV6-1	TRBJ1-3	-	CASSDYVGGERSGNTIYF
TRBV18	TRBJ1-1	few	CASSPNRNTEAFF
TRBV5-5	TRBJ2-3	-	CASSELARAANTQYF
TRBV5-1	TRBJ2-3	-	CASRTGGNTDTQYF
TRBV21-1	TRBJ1-3	-	CASTPTRGLPGNTIYF
TRBV25-1	TRBJ1-1	-	CASRPFNSRVNTEAFF
TRBV6-5	TRBJ2-7	-	CASQLDMTSYEQYF
TRBV2	TRBJ1-2	-	CASNDGQANYGYTF
TRBV5-1	TRBJ2-5	-	CASSESGGAGTQYF
TRBV29-1	TRBJ1-2	-	CSGQGNYGYTF
TRBV6-2/TRBV6-3	TRBJ2-3	-	CASSSTGQFLTDTQYF
TRBV19	TRBJ1-5	-	CASRQENQPQHF
TRBV7-6	TRBJ1-1	-	CASSSKTGQNTEAFF
TRBV7-9	TRBJ2-2	few	CASSRGISGTGELFF
TRBV6-5	TRBJ2-3	-	CASGRASGYTDTQYF
TRBV5-1	TRBJ2-3	-	CASRHPGLPSTDTQYF
TRBV9	TRBJ2-1	-	CASKETGGAHNEQFF
TRBV6-5	TRBJ2-3	-	CASSYSPSGSTDTQYF
TRBV7-2	TRBJ2-3	-	CASSLALGSSSTDTQYF